This T cell receptor (beta chain) was retrieved from a study of CD8+ T cells in alopecia areata. Across the whole study: Treatment comprised oral tofacitinib, 5 to 10 mg twice daily, in treated patients. Patients in the study were on tofacitinib for 6 to 18 months, then off it for 6 months. Study-wide results and limits: Lesional scalp, notably in alopecia totalis/universalis, had clonality above that of normal scalp.

V lost 1 base, J lost 0 bases, and 7 bases lay in between. The germline CDR1 and CDR2 sequences are SGHTA and FQGNSA. This CDR3 comprises 14 residues. The investigators collected lesional scalp punch biopsies and peripheral blood from alopecia areata patients. About this clone: Its target is unknown.

Sequencing used cDNA as its template, made by extracting RNA and reverse transcribing it. The assay was immunoSEQ multiplex PCR, and TCRdb's table has in-frame clones only and misses some. Here the sample spans 100,000 to 150,000 clones, 58% being singletons. The clonotype was recovered from a human donor with alopecia areata. The sequenced sample was CD4+ T cells sorted from blood, obtained at week 0. J is TRBJ2-7 and V is TRBV7-2, with D unclear. CDR3 DNA sequence: TGTGCCAGCAGCTTAGGCGGCACCTCCTACGAGCAGTACTTC. It codes for CASSLGGTSYEQYF.